This entry concerns a single T cell receptor beta chain. The count of this clonotype is one. There is no known antigen for this receptor. No base quality information exists; no much larger clone differs at one position. One read alone makes for weak evidence. Peripheral blood CD8+ and CD4+ T cells from healthy donors, Susac syndrome patients and multiple sclerosis patients were profiled by high-throughput TCR beta sequencing. Healthy donors were age- and sex-matched controls. Bulk CD8+ and CD4+ T cells were purified magnetically by negative isolation, whereas CD8+ TEMRA cells were enriched by FACS. Blood was collected in EDTA tubes and processed within 24 hours, with PBMCs isolated through density gradient centrifugation. PBMCs intended for TCR sequencing were cryopreserved in liquid nitrogen and thawed later in a water bath at 37 degrees C. The sorted or isolated CD4+, CD8+ and CD8+ TEMRA cells reached a purity of at least 90%.

Ends trimmed: V by 3 bases, J by 1 base; bases unmatched to a gene: 2. CDR1 and CDR2 are read off the germline V gene as MGHRA and YSYEKL. From the cysteine up to the phenylalanine, the CDR3 has a length of 14 residues. Kept here is only the CDR3 DNA, which spans 42 bases and is read in frame from base 1. This sample is part of a study of CD8 T cells in Susac syndrome (dated by TCRdb to the late 2010s). About the full investigation: The study used repertoire sequencing to test whether antigen drove CD8+ T cell activation and differentiation in Susac syndrome. The investigation overall reported the following: The study acknowledged that relatively few individuals were included in the TCR sequencing and HLA analysis.

RNA was extracted with the RNeasy kit and about 0.5 to 1 ug was reverse transcribed using random hexamers. TCR beta CDR3 regions were amplified with the immunoSEQ multiplex PCR assay covering 54 Vbeta and 13 Jbeta segments. Bias from PCR amplification was corrected by using a synthetic template baseline for primer optimization and for computational correction. On the authors' methods: Reads were annotated to V, D and J genes according to IMGT and were analyzed with immunoSEQ Analyzer, with only productive sequences retained. To calculate clonality, Shannon entropy was normalized by log2 of the number of productive unique sequences and then subtracted from one. For each patient and control, public and private clones were evaluated within the 100 most prevalent clones. Clones were defined as Susac-specific if absent from the healthy and MS cohorts, from more than 900 published viral clones and from other ImmuneACCESS disease sequences. The public reads were reanalyzed by TCRdb: fastp trimming at Q25, MiXCR alignment, in-frame beta chains only. One record per CDR3 amino acid sequence lists the most common genes and DNA. The V and J calls were not made by the authors but by TCRdb's processing. The sample table records approximately 150,000 distinct CDR3 sequences; around 93% of these occur just once. The ten largest clonotypes hold more than 0.11% of the sample.

The receptor was derived from a human donor in good health. Sequenced material: CD4+ T cells from PBMCs. The V and J genes are TRBV4-1 and TRBJ1-1; TRBD1 fits 7 bases in the junction. The nucleotides read TGCGCCAGCAGCCAGGGACAGAAGAACACTGAAGCTTTCTTT. It encodes CASSQGQKNTEAFF.